The next 32 T cell receptor beta chains were all read from a single sample in a study of T and B cells in COVID-19 patients. TRB rearrangements were amplified by multiplex PCR with BIOMED2 TRB-A/B primers. TCRdb reprocessed the multiplex PCR reads with MiXCR, giving one entry per CDR3 protein. The table lists 9,500 to 13,000 distinct CDR3 sequences, roughly 30% of them singletons, with over 11% in the top ten. TRB was amplified from around 250-460 ng of blood genomic DNA. Sequenced sample: blood. Receptors were obtained from a human donor with active COVID-19.

V usage is TRBV6-2 or TRBV6-3 and J usage is TRBJ1-1; D is possibly TRBD1 (5 bases). The length of the CDR3 is 12 residues. Between the trimmed V and J ends, which lost 5 bases and 6 bases, there was a span of 10 bases. Germline lookup yields CDR1 MNHEY and CDR2 SVGEGT. The CDR3 protein is CASSQGVSEAFF. The CDR3 DNA follows: TGTGCCAGCAGTCAGGGAGTGTCTGAAGCTTTCTTT.

This clonotype was picked up a small number of times. V and J are TRBV6-2 or TRBV6-3 and TRBJ2-7, with unresolved D. This CDR3 is 14 amino acids long. Trimming removed 7 bases from V and 0 bases from J, with 13 bases in between. CDR1 and CDR2 from the germline V gene are MNHEY and SVGEGT. CDR3 residues: CASTSTGPSYEQYF. The CDR3, as DNA: TGTGCCAGCACTTCTACTGGTCCCTCCTACGAGCAGTACTTC.

This clonotype is judged medium-sized (0.01 to 0.1%). The CDR3 loop reads CATSRGAGGRTDTQYF. In nucleotides, the CDR3 is TGTGCCACCAGCAGAGGGGCAGGGGGCAGGACAGATACGCAGTATTTT. V usage is TRBV15 and J usage is TRBJ2-3; TRBD1 agrees at 8 bases. CDR1 is LNHNV and CDR2 is YYDKDF in the germline V gene (reference sequence). The junction had 6 bases not matched to a gene; V was cut back by 1 base and J by 3 bases. The CDR3 is made up of 16 amino acids.

The rearrangement uses TRBV4-2 and TRBJ2-1, with 10 bases fitting TRBD1. The CDR3 has 17 amino acids. Germline V gene lookup returns CDR1 LGHNA and CDR2 YNFKEQ. J gave up 9 bases and V 3 bases, and 14 bases lay outside the gene matches. The CDR3: CASSQRLTGQGVSEQFF. CDR3 nucleotide sequence: TGTGCCAGCAGCCAGCGGTTGACTGGACAGGGGGTTAGTGAGCAGTTCTTC.

This clonotype occurred a few times. The V and J genes are TRBV6-5 and TRBJ1-2; TRBD1 aligns across 9 bases. The CDR3 covers 15 residues. The junction had 6 bases not matched to a gene; V was cut back by 5 bases and J by 2 bases. The V gene's germline CDR1 is MNHEY and CDR2 SVGAGI. CDR3 loop: CASSAGQGPNYGYTF. Written as DNA, the CDR3 is TGTGCCAGCAGTGCCGGACAGGGGCCAAACTATGGCTACACCTTC.

The chain has TRBV18 and TRBJ1-2, with a possible D match to TRBD1 (5 bases). Germline assignment: CDR1 KGHSH and CDR2 LQKENI. This CDR3 has 16 amino acids. Trimming pared 1 base from V and 3 bases from J, leaving 15 bases between. CDR3 sequence: CASSPQLGLTDYGYTF. The CDR3 DNA reads TGTGCCAGCTCACCACAGCTGGGACTCACAGACTATGGCTACACCTTC.

This clonotype turned up a few times. The chain has TRBV7-2 and TRBJ1-6, with D uncertain. The germline V gene has CDR1 SGHTA and CDR2 FQGNSA. CDR3 length: 15 residues. V shed 3 bases and J shed 9 bases, with 15 bases lying between them. The CDR3 coding sequence is TGTGCCAGCAGCTTGATACCTATCGCGGGTTCACCCCTCCACTTT. It codes for CASSLIPIAGSPLHF.

The V and J genes are TRBV20-1 and TRBJ2-1, with D possibly being TRBD1 or TRBD2 (5 bases each). V lost 3 bases and J 4 bases, leaving 13 bases between the germline ends. The V gene's germline CDR1 is DFQATT and CDR2 SNEGSKA (reference sequence). This CDR3 spans 14 amino acids. CDR3 amino acids: CSASVGTMYNEQFF. CDR3 DNA: TGCAGTGCTAGCGTTGGGACCATGTACAATGAGCAGTTCTTC.

This clonotype was seen more than once but under ten times. The genes are TRBV10-3 and TRBJ2-7; 7 bases are a match to TRBD1. The CDR3 contains 13 residues. V gave up 3 bases and J gave up 2 bases; unmatched junction bases: 1. CDR1 is ENHRY and CDR2 is SYGVKD in the germline V gene. CDR3 nucleotide sequence: TGTGCCATCAGTGAAACAGGGGCCTACGAGCAGTACTTC. It codes for CAISETGAYEQYF.

Only a few counts were recorded for this clonotype. This chain links TRBV6-5 with TRBJ1-2; D remains ambiguous. The CDR3 is 14 amino acids. The germline V and J ends were trimmed by 0 bases and 1 base, with 6 bases remaining between them. The V gene's germline CDR1 is MNHEY and CDR2 SVGAGI. CDR3 coding DNA: TGTGCCAGCAGTTACTCGGGCCGTAACTATGGCTACACCTTC. Translating it yields CASSYSGRNYGYTF.

This clonotype is labeled medium-sized. The chain recombines TRBV30 with TRBJ2-3; possibly TRBD1 or TRBD2 for D (6 bases each). The CDR3 covers 17 residues. The germline V and J ends were trimmed by 2 bases and 0 bases, with 18 bases remaining between them. In germline, CDR1 is GTSNPN, CDR2 SVGIG (reference sequence). The CDR3 bases are TGTGCCTGGAGTATCTCTGGGGGGCCGCGAAGCACAGATACGCAGTATTTT. Protein product: CAWSISGGPRSTDTQYF.

This clonotype showed up just a few times. The genes are TRBV18 and TRBJ1-5; possible D gene TRBD1, 6 bases. This CDR3 is 14 amino acids long. Trimming cost V 11 bases and J 4 bases, with 18 bases left between them. Germline V CDR1 and CDR2: KGHSH, LQKENI. CDR3 in DNA: TGTGCCGGAAGCTTCGGGGGCAGGAATCAGCCCCAGCATTTT. Protein product: CAGSFGGRNQPQHF.

The chain combines TRBV4-3 with TRBJ1-1, with 9 nucleotides matching TRBD1. This CDR3 spans 16 amino acids. V lost 0 bases, J lost 1 base, and 3 bases stayed unmatched. CDR1 is LGHNA, CDR2 YSLEER, per germline. In DNA form, the CDR3 reads TGCGCCAGCAGCCAAGAGACGACAGGGGGGAACACTGAAGCTTTCTTT. Its protein is CASSQETTGGNTEAFF.

Within the sample, this clonotype is medium-sized. The gene calls are TRBV18 and TRBJ2-7; D gene uncertain. Trimming removed 3 bases from V and 2 bases from J, with 8 bases in between. The CDR3 runs to 13 residues. The germline V gene encodes CDR1 KGHSH and CDR2 LQKENI. The CDR3 is CASSPYSAYEQYF. In nucleotides, the CDR3 is TGTGCCAGCTCACCGTACAGTGCCTACGAGCAGTACTTC.

This clonotype turned up a few times. This chain uses TRBV6-5 with TRBJ2-1, with 12 bases identical to TRBD2. This CDR3 is built from 16 residues. Looked up from germline, CDR1 is MNHEY and CDR2 is SVGAGI. V gave up 4 bases and J gave up 9 bases; unmatched junction bases: 10. CDR3 bases: TGTGCCAGCAGTTCCTCCTCTAGCGGGGGGGCCCCTGAGCAGTTCTTC. Translating it yields CASSSSSSGGAPEQFF.

V is TRBV27 and J is TRBJ1-1; possible D gene TRBD1, 6 bases. Germline CDR1 MNHEY, CDR2 SMNVEV (reference sequence). The CDR3 has 14 amino acids. Between the trimmed V and J ends, which lost 5 bases and 10 bases, there was a span of 20 bases. Here the CDR3 reads CASSLRGGGSPAFF. DNA of the CDR3: TGTGCCAGCAGTCTAAGAGGAGGGGGGTCTCCAGCTTTCTTT.

There are a few counts of this clonotype. V is TRBV6-5 and J is TRBJ1-4; the match to TRBD1 covers 7 bases. Germline CDR1 MNHEY, CDR2 SVGAGI. CDR3 length: 15 residues. V gave up 6 bases and J gave up 3 bases; unmatched junction bases: 7. The CDR3 DNA reads as TGTGCCAGCAGAACATCAGGGGGTTCTAATGAAAAACTGTTTTTT. This sequence encodes CASRTSGGSNEKLFF.

This clonotype is labeled medium-sized. This sequence joins TRBV19 and TRBJ1-1; no definite D call. Per germline, CDR1 LNHDA and CDR2 SQIVND (reference sequence). V lost 3 bases to trimming and J lost 1 base, with 9 bases between them. The length of the CDR3 is 14 residues. The CDR3 reads CASSIRTANTEAFF. CDR3 DNA sequence: TGTGCCAGTAGTATTAGGACGGCGAACACTGAAGCTTTCTTT.

This chain uses TRBV6-1 with TRBJ2-3, with TRBD2 matching over 10 bases. The CDR3 has 17 amino acids. The V gene's germline CDR1 is MNHNS and CDR2 SASEGT. Trimming took 1 base from V and 1 from J; bases not matched to a gene: 5. CDR3 region: CASSEERLAGGTDTQYF. The CDR3 region has the DNA TGTGCCAGCAGTGAAGAAAGGCTAGCGGGGGGCACAGATACGCAGTATTTT.

The chain carries TRBV7-6 and TRBJ1-6; 9 positions agree with TRBD1. Germline loops: CDR1 SGHVS, CDR2 FNYEAQ. Trimming cost V 5 bases and J 9 bases; bases outside gene matches: 8. The CDR3 extends over 15 amino acids. CDR3 in DNA: TGTGCCAGCAGCCCCGCGGGACAGGGTCTTTCACCCCTCCACTTT. Its translation is CASSPAGQGLSPLHF.

This chain uses TRBV5-4 with TRBJ2-7, with 8 bases that match TRBD1. The germline gives CDR1 SGHNT, CDR2 YYREEE (reference sequence). CDR3 size: 16 residues. Trimming at V came to 2 bases and at J to 0 bases, leaving 7 bases not matched to a gene. As DNA, the CDR3 is TGTGCCAGCAGCTTAGGTCACAGGGGGAGCTCCTACGAGCAGTACTTC. It translates to CASSLGHRGSSYEQYF.

Details on this clonotype: A clone one base away is much larger, so this may be a read error. The chain recombines TRBV19 with TRBJ1-3; D is undetermined. Germline loops: CDR1 LNHDA, CDR2 SQIVND (reference sequence). The CDR3 is made up of 16 amino acids. The ends were cut back, 0 bases at V and 2 bases at J, with 11 bases in the middle. The CDR3 DNA follows: TGTGCCAGTAGTATAGAGATACTGGGGACTGGAAACACCATATATTTT. Encoded protein: CASSIEILGTGNTIYF.

About this clonotype: The junction differs from germline at one of its ends, possibly a read error. The chain's CDR3 is CANSVDRVGTEAFF. CDR3 in DNA: TGTGCCAACAGTGTGGACAGGGTGGGCACTGAAGCTTTCTTT. The V call is TRBV6-5, the J call TRBJ1-1, with TRBD1 matching 8 bases. The CDR3 is made up of 14 amino acids. Germline-derived CDR1 and CDR2 are MNHEY and SVGAGI.

The rearrangement joins TRBV19 to TRBJ1-1, with D tentatively TRBD1 (5 bases). CDR1 and CDR2 (germline): LNHDA, SQIVND (reference sequence). The CDR3 extends over 13 amino acids. Trimming removed 8 bases at V and 5 bases at J, with 15 bases between. CDR3 nucleotide sequence: TGTGCCAGTTGTAGAGGGACGGGTACTGAAGCTTTCTTT. Protein product: CASCRGTGTEAFF.

A word on this clonotype: A much larger clone lies a single base off, so this may be a read error. V and J are TRBV30 and TRBJ2-7; D is possibly TRBD1 (5 bases). Germline-derived CDR1 and CDR2 are GTSNPN and SVGIG (reference sequence). The CDR3 totals 13 residues. CDR3 protein: CAWKAGPSYEKYF. In nucleotides, the CDR3 is TGTGCCTGGAAGGCAGGGCCCTCCTACGAGAAGTACTTC. Looking up the rest from reference TRBV30 and TRBJ2-7 gives the full variable domain: SQTIHQWPATLVQPVGSPLSLECTVEGTSNPNLYWYRQAAGRGLQLLFYSVGIGQISSEVPQNLSASRPQDRQFILSSKKLLLSDSGFYLCAWKAGPSYEKYFGPGTRLTVT.

CDR3 amino acids: CSAPKGGRGFYGYTF. CDR3 DNA sequence: TGCAGTGCTCCCAAAGGAGGGCGGGGATTCTATGGCTACACCTTC. The V call is TRBV29-1, the J call TRBJ1-2; D unclear. CDR3 length: 15 amino acids. Germline loops: CDR1 SQVTM, CDR2 ANQGSEA. The full variable domain, in which reference TRBV29-1 and TRBJ1-2 provide the parts outside the CDR3, is SAVISQKPSRDICQRGTSLTIQCQVDSQVTMMFWYRQQPGQSLTLIATANQGSEATYESGFVIDKFPISRPNLTFSTLTVSNMSPEDSSIYLCSAPKGGRGFYGYTFGSGTRLTVV.

This clonotype rates as medium-sized (0.01 to 0.1%). The rearrangement links TRBV19 to TRBJ1-4, with D perhaps matching TRBD1 (6 bases). This CDR3 is 15 amino acids long. Trimming removed 1 base at V and 7 bases at J, with 13 bases between. CDR1 and CDR2 from the germline V gene are LNHDA and SQIVND (reference sequence). The CDR3 DNA reads as TGTGCCAGTAGTATAGTATCAGGGGTGGGTGAAAAACTGTTTTTT. It translates to CASSIVSGVGEKLFF.

Details on this clonotype: The junction and the germline gene differ at one end; a read error may be behind it. The J gene is TRBJ2-5, the V gene TRBV5-6; 7 bases line up with TRBD1. CDR1 and CDR2 from the germline V gene are SGHDT and YYEEEE. CDR3 size: 14 residues. In DNA form, the CDR3 reads TGCGCCAGCAGCTTGTACGCAGGGGGAGAGACCCAGTACTTC. It encodes CASSLYAGGETQYF.

Written as DNA, the CDR3 is TGTGCCAGCAGCTTGGAATTGTGGACAGCCACCGGGGAGCTGTTTTTT. Encoded protein: CASSLELWTATGELFF. The chain combines TRBV5-6 with TRBJ2-2, with D possibly being TRBD1 (6 bases). The CDR3 totals 16 residues. Germline CDR1 and CDR2: SGHDT and YYEEEE. Trimming took 0 bases from V and 4 from J, leaving 13 bases between them.

The rearrangement uses TRBV29-1 and TRBJ1-1, with D possibly TRBD1 on 5 matching bases. V shed 8 bases and J shed 0 bases, with 16 bases lying between them. Germline CDR1 is SQVTM and CDR2 is ANQGSEA. CDR3 length: 14 residues. CDR3 nucleotides: TGCAGCTTCCTCCCCGGGGGTATGAACACTGAAGCTTTCTTT. Residues: CSFLPGGMNTEAFF.

In this sample, this clonotype turned up a few times. The rearrangement links TRBV5-4 to TRBJ1-3; the D is unclear. Germline V gives CDR1 SGHNT, CDR2 YYREEE (reference sequence). This CDR3 contains 16 residues. V was trimmed by 1 base and J by 4 bases, leaving 15 bases between them. CDR3 nucleotide sequence: TGTGCCAGCAGCTTGAAGGGAACCCCTGTCGGAAACACCATATATTTT. Translating gives CASSLKGTPVGNTIYF.

This clonotype is categorized as medium-sized. The gene calls are TRBV29-1 and TRBJ2-5; the D is unclear. The CDR3 is 13 residues long. Looked up from germline, CDR1 is SQVTM and CDR2 is ANQGSEA. The CDR3 protein is CSTQLNIQETQYF. For the CDR3, the DNA is TGCAGTACACAGCTGAACATCCAAGAGACCCAGTACTTC.